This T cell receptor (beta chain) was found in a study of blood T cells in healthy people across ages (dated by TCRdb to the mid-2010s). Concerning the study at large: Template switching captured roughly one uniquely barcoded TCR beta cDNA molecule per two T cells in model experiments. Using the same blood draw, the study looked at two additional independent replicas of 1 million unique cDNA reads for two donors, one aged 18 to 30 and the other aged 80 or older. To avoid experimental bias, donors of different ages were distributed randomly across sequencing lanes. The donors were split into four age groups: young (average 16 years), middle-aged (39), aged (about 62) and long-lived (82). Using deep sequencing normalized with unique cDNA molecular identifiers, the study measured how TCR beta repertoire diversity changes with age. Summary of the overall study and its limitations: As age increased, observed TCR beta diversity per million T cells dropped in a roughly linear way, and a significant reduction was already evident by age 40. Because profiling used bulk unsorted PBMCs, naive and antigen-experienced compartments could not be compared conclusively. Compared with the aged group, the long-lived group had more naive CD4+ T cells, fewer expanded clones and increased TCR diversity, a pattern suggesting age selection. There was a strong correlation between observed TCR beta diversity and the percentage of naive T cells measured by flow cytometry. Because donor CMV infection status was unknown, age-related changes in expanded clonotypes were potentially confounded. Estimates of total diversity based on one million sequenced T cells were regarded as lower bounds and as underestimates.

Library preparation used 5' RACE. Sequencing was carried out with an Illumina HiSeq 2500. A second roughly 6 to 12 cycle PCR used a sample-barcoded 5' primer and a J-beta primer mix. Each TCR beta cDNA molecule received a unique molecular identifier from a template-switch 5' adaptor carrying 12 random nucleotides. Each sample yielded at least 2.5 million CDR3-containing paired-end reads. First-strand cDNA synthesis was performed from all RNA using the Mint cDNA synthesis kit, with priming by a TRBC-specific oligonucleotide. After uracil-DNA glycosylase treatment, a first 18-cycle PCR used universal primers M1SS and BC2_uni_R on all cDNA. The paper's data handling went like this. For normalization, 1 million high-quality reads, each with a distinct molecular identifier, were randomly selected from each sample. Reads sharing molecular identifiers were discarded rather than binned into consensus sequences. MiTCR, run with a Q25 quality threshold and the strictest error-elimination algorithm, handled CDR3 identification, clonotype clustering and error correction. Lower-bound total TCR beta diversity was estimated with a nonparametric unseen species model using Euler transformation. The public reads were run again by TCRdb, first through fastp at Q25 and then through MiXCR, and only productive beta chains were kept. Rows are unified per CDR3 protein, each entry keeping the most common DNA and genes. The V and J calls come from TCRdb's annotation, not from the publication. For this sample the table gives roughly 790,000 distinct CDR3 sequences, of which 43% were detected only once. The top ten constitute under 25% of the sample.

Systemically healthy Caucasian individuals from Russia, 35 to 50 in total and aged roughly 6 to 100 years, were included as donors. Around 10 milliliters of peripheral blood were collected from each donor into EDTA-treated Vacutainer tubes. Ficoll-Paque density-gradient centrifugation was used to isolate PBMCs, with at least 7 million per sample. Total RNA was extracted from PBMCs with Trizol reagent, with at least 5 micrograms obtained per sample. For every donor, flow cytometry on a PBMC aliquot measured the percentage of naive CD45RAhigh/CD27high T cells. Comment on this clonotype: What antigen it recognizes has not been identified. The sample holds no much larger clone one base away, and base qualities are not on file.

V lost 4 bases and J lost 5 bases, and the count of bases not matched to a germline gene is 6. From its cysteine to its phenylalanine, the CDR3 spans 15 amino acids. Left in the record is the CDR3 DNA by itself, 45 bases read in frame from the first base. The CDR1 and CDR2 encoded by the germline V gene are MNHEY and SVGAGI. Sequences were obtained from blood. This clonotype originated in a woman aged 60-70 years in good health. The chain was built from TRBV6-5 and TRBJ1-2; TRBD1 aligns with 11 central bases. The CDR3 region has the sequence CASSSGTGGGYGYTF. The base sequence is TGTGCCAGCAGTTCTGGGACAGGGGGGGGATATGGCTACACCTTC.